A selection of T cell receptor beta chains follows, all from one sample in a study of T cell repertoires in aging, cancer and after chemotherapy. Each CDR3 protein is one row after TCRdb ran MiXCR on the multiplex PCR reads. The repertoire holds 13,000 or so distinct CDR3 sequences, with around 23% as singletons. The sequenced sample was blood. The receptors come from a human donor in good health. CDR3s include the opening cysteine and the closing phenylalanine or tryptophan. The D gene is left open where the match is weak. Size tells how often a clone was seen (once, few, many) or the class of an expanded clone, and some rows leave it out.

D gene: TRBD2; V gene: TRBV20-1; J gene: TRBJ2-3; clone size: .; CDR3 DNA: TGCAGTGCTAGGGCTAGCGGGGAAGGAGATACGCAGTATTTT; CDR3 protein: CSARASGEGDTQYF
D gene: .; V gene: TRBV10-3; J gene: TRBJ1-1; clone size: .; CDR3 DNA: TGTGCCATCAGTGCCACCTCCGGGGACACTGAAGCTTTCTTT; CDR3 protein: CAISATSGDTEAFF
D gene: TRBD1; V gene: TRBV20-1; J gene: TRBJ2-6; clone size: few; CDR3 DNA: TGCAGTGCACAAGGGACAGGGGTTTCTTCCGGGGCCAACGTCCTGACTTTC; CDR3 protein: CSAQGTGVSSGANVLTF
D gene: TRBD1; V gene: TRBV12-3/TRBV12-4; J gene: TRBJ2-5; clone size: .; CDR3 DNA: TGTGCCAGCGGTGACAGGGGACAAGAGACCCAGTACTTC; CDR3 protein: CASGDRGQETQYF
D gene: TRBD1; V gene: TRBV5-1; J gene: TRBJ1-6; clone size: few; CDR3 DNA: TGCGCCAGCAGCAGGGACAGCAATTCACCCCTCCACTTT; CDR3 protein: CASSRDSNSPLHF
D gene: .; V gene: TRBV12-3/TRBV12-4; J gene: TRBJ1-1; clone size: few; CDR3 DNA: TGTGCCAGCAGTTTTTGGGCGATGAACACTGAAGCTTTCTTT; CDR3 protein: CASSFWAMNTEAFF
D gene: .; V gene: TRBV20-1; J gene: TRBJ1-1; clone size: many; CDR3 DNA: TGCAGTGCTAGGGCGGGGAGGGACACTGAAGCTTTCTTT; CDR3 protein: CSARAGRDTEAFF
D gene: .; V gene: TRBV5-6; J gene: TRBJ2-7; clone size: few; CDR3 DNA: TGTGCCAGCAGCCAAGCTAAAACCTCCTACGAGCAGTACTTC; CDR3 protein: CASSQAKTSYEQYF
D gene: .; V gene: TRBV7-9; J gene: TRBJ1-6; clone size: .; CDR3 DNA: TGTGCCAGCAGCTTAGTCTGGGGGTATAATTCACCCCTCCACTTT; CDR3 protein: CASSLVWGYNSPLHF
D gene: .; V gene: TRBV20-1; J gene: TRBJ1-2; clone size: medium-sized; CDR3 DNA: TGCAGTGCTAGCCCCTCAGGACAGCCAAGGTATGGCTACACCTTC; CDR3 protein: CSASPSGQPRYGYTF
D gene: .; V gene: TRBV20-1; J gene: TRBJ1-1; clone size: .; CDR3 DNA: TGCAGTGCTAGAGATGGTTCAGTGAACACTGAAGCTTTCTTT; CDR3 protein: CSARDGSVNTEAFF
D gene: .; V gene: TRBV12-3/TRBV12-4; J gene: TRBJ2-7; clone size: few; CDR3 DNA: TGTGCCAGCAGTTTGGCGGGAAAATACGAGCAGTACTTC; CDR3 protein: CASSLAGKYEQYF
D gene: .; V gene: TRBV27; J gene: TRBJ1-6; clone size: .; CDR3 DNA: TGTGCCAGCACCCCGACAAGATGGGGATTTTCACCCCTCCACTTT; CDR3 protein: CASTPTRWGFSPLHF
D gene: .; V gene: TRBV6-1; J gene: TRBJ1-2; clone size: .; CDR3 DNA: TGTGCCATCTCCGGGACAATCTATGGCTACACCTTC; CDR3 protein: CAISGTIYGYTF
D gene: .; V gene: TRBV11-2; J gene: TRBJ2-2; clone size: .; CDR3 DNA: TGTGCCAGCAGCTTAGAACAGGGAACGAACACCGGGGAGCTGTTTTTT; CDR3 protein: CASSLEQGTNTGELFF
D gene: TRBD1; V gene: TRBV5-5; J gene: TRBJ1-5; clone size: .; CDR3 DNA: TGTGCCAGCAGCCCTGGGACAGGGGCCTCCTTCAATCAGCCCCAGCATTTT; CDR3 protein: CASSPGTGASFNQPQHF
D gene: .; V gene: TRBV15; J gene: TRBJ2-5; clone size: .; CDR3 DNA: TGTGCCACCAGCAGAGATCGTCTTGGGGGAGAGACCCAGTACTTC; CDR3 protein: CATSRDRLGGETQYF
D gene: TRBD2; V gene: TRBV9; J gene: TRBJ2-1; clone size: .; CDR3 DNA: TGTGCCAGCAGCATAAGCGGGGGGGCCGCCGTCAATGAGCAGTTCTTC; CDR3 protein: CASSISGGAAVNEQFF
D gene: .; V gene: TRBV12-3/TRBV12-4; J gene: TRBJ2-1; clone size: .; CDR3 DNA: TGTGCCAGCAGGTTGGTGACCGGGACAAGGACAAGGGATGAGCAGTTCTTC; CDR3 protein: CASRLVTGTRTRDEQFF
D gene: .; V gene: TRBV7-2; J gene: TRBJ2-7; clone size: .; CDR3 DNA: TGTGCCAGCAGCTCCGGGCATGGGAGAGTATCCTACGAGCAGTACTTC; CDR3 protein: CASSSGHGRVSYEQYF
D gene: .; V gene: TRBV7-9; J gene: TRBJ2-3; clone size: many; CDR3 DNA: TGTGCCAGCAGACGACAGGCAGATACGCAGTATTTT; CDR3 protein: CASRRQADTQYF
D gene: .; V gene: TRBV7-2; J gene: TRBJ1-2; clone size: .; CDR3 DNA: TGTGCCAGCAGCTTAGACTCGGCAAGTCATTACGGCTACACCTTC; CDR3 protein: CASSLDSASHYGYTF
D gene: .; V gene: TRBV6-2/TRBV6-3; J gene: TRBJ2-7; clone size: .; CDR3 DNA: TGTGCCAGCAGGCTGACAGGCGGCGCGTACGAGCAGTACTTC; CDR3 protein: CASRLTGGAYEQYF
D gene: .; V gene: TRBV27; J gene: TRBJ1-5; clone size: .; CDR3 DNA: TGTGCCAGCAGGCAAACGGCCATCAGCGGGGGACCCCAGCATTTT; CDR3 protein: CASRQTAISGGPQHF
D gene: .; V gene: TRBV6-5; J gene: TRBJ2-5; clone size: few; CDR3 DNA: TGTGCCAGCAGTTACTTCGGAGTCCAAGAGACCCAGTACTTC; CDR3 protein: CASSYFGVQETQYF
D gene: TRBD1; V gene: TRBV28; J gene: TRBJ1-6; clone size: .; CDR3 DNA: TGTGCCAGCAGGTCCCCCCGACAGGGATTGAAGTCACCCCTCCACTTT; CDR3 protein: CASRSPRQGLKSPLHF
D gene: .; V gene: TRBV4-3; J gene: TRBJ1-2; clone size: .; CDR3 DNA: TGCGCCAGCAGCCGGGACGGACCCTATGGCTACACCTTC; CDR3 protein: CASSRDGPYGYTF
D gene: .; V gene: TRBV5-6; J gene: TRBJ1-3; clone size: few; CDR3 DNA: TGTGCCAGCAGCACCGCCGGACAGCGCTCTGGAAACACCATATATTTT; CDR3 protein: CASSTAGQRSGNTIYF
D gene: .; V gene: TRBV27; J gene: TRBJ2-7; clone size: .; CDR3 DNA: TGTGCCAGCTCATATATGCGGGGCCCCTACGAGCAGTACTTC; CDR3 protein: CASSYMRGPYEQYF
D gene: TRBD1; V gene: TRBV4-3; J gene: TRBJ1-6; clone size: few; CDR3 DNA: TGCGCCAGCAGCCAATCGGGACAGAATTATAATTCACCCCTCCACTTT; CDR3 protein: CASSQSGQNYNSPLHF
D gene: .; V gene: TRBV10-3; J gene: TRBJ1-5; clone size: .; CDR3 DNA: TGTGCCATCAGTGAGGGGGCAGGGCAGCCCCAGCATTTT; CDR3 protein: CAISEGAGQPQHF
D gene: TRBD1; V gene: TRBV10-3; J gene: TRBJ1-6; clone size: .; CDR3 DNA: TGTGCCATCAATATGGACAGGAGTAATTCACCCCTCAACTTT; CDR3 protein: CAINMDRSNSPLNF
D gene: TRBD1; V gene: TRBV11-2; J gene: TRBJ1-1; clone size: .; CDR3 DNA: TGTGCCAGCAGCTTAGCCCATATAATGGCAGGGGGATTCACTGAAGCTTTCTTT; CDR3 protein: CASSLAHIMAGGFTEAFF
D gene: .; V gene: TRBV5-6; J gene: TRBJ2-3; clone size: .; CDR3 DNA: TGTGCCAGCAGCTTGTTGGGGCAGGGGAGCACAGATACGCAGTATTTT; CDR3 protein: CASSLLGQGSTDTQYF
D gene: .; V gene: TRBV7-9; J gene: TRBJ1-3; clone size: .; CDR3 DNA: TGTGCCGGTGTGGAGGGGCAAGGAAACACCATATATTTT; CDR3 protein: CAGVEGQGNTIYF
D gene: .; V gene: TRBV2; J gene: TRBJ1-3; clone size: .; CDR3 DNA: TGTGCCAGCAGGGCAGCGACCTCTGGAAACACCATATATTTT; CDR3 protein: CASRAATSGNTIYF
D gene: .; V gene: TRBV7-2; J gene: TRBJ2-1; clone size: once; CDR3 DNA: TGTGCCAGCAGCTTAGATCCGGGATCCTACAATGAGCAGTTCTTC; CDR3 protein: CASSLDPGSYNEQFF
D gene: .; V gene: TRBV6-5; J gene: TRBJ2-3; clone size: few; CDR3 DNA: TGTGCCAGCAGTTTAGGGGATACGCAGTATTTT; CDR3 protein: CASSLGDTQYF
D gene: TRBD2; V gene: TRBV29-1; J gene: TRBJ2-3; clone size: many; CDR3 DNA: TGCAGCGTTGAGGGGGAGGGTTTCACTACGCAGTATTTT; CDR3 protein: CSVEGEGFTTQYF
D gene: .; V gene: TRBV7-2; J gene: TRBJ2-5; clone size: .; CDR3 DNA: TGTGCCAACAGCCCGTCACTAGCCCAAGAGACCCAGTACTTC; CDR3 protein: CANSPSLAQETQYF
D gene: .; V gene: TRBV5-5; J gene: TRBJ2-3; clone size: .; CDR3 DNA: TGTGCCAGCAGCCGGACTATCCATCGAAGCACAGATACGCAGTATTTT; CDR3 protein: CASSRTIHRSTDTQYF
D gene: .; V gene: TRBV19; J gene: TRBJ1-2; clone size: medium-sized; CDR3 DNA: TGTGCCAGTATAGGTACACAGGGTCGGACCTTC; CDR3 protein: CASIGTQGRTF